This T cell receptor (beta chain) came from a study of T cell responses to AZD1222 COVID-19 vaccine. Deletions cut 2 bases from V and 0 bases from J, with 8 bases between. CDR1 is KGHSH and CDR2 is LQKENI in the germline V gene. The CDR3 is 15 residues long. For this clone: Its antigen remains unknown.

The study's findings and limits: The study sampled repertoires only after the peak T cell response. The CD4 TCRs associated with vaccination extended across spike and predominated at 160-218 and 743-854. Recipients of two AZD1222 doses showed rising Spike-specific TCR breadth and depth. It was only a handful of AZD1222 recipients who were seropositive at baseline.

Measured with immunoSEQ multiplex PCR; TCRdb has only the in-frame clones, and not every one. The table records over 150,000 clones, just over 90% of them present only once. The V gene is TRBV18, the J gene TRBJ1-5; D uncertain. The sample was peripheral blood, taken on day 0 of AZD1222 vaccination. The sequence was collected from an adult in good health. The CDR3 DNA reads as TGTGCCAGCTCACCAACGGTAAATAGCAATCAGCCCCAGCATTTT. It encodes CASSPTVNSNQPQHF.